Shown below are 29 T cell receptor beta chains from a single sample sequenced in a study of T cell repertoires in cytomegalovirus infection. TCRdb re-called the reads with MiXCR, one entry per CDR3 protein. The sample yields 200,000 to 300,000 distinct CDR3 sequences, approximately 10% seen once. Sequencing used PBMCs. All receptors come from a human donor in good health (CMV status not recorded). Some clones in this sample may be carry-over from other donors' samples.

The rearrangement links TRBV25-1 to TRBJ2-4; the match to TRBD2 covers 9 bases. V was clipped by 3 bases and J by 10 bases; unmatched bases: 10. Germline V lookup: CDR1 MGHDK, CDR2 SYGVNS. The CDR3 has 15 amino acids. CDR3 bases: TGTGCCAGCAGTGACTCGACTAGCGGTCCAGGGATTCAGTACTTC. Encoded protein: CASSDSTSGPGIQYF.

This clonotype occurred a few times. This rearrangement joins TRBV5-1 to TRBJ2-5, with D tentatively TRBD1 or TRBD2 (5 bases each). V shed 5 bases and J shed 0 bases, with 14 bases lying between them. Per germline, CDR1 SGHRS and CDR2 YFSETQ. The CDR3 extends over 15 amino acids. The CDR3 nucleotides are TGCGCCAGCAGTCGGACGGGACCTCACCAAGAGACCCAGTACTTC. As protein: CASSRTGPHQETQYF.

This clonotype was recorded a few times. The chain joins TRBV7-2 to TRBJ2-7, with TRBD2 identical over 9 bases. Germline V lookup: CDR1 SGHTA, CDR2 FQGNSA. This CDR3 is 16 amino acids long. V lost 6 bases to trimming and J lost 4 bases; unmatched junction nucleotides: 13. Here the CDR3 reads CASSPWLAGPGYEQYF. As DNA, the CDR3 is TGTGCCAGCAGTCCTTGGCTAGCGGGGCCAGGGTACGAGCAGTACTTC.

This clonotype was seen a handful of times. This chain joins TRBV12-3 or TRBV12-4 and TRBJ2-1; TRBD2 matches 9 bases. The CDR3 loop spans 15 amino acids. Trimming took 3 bases from V and 6 from J; bases not matched to a gene: 6. The CDR3 is CASSFSAREGNEQFF. The CDR3 DNA follows: TGTGCCAGCAGTTTTTCTGCGCGGGAGGGCAATGAGCAGTTCTTC.

This clonotype was observed at least ten times. The chain recombines TRBV7-8 with TRBJ1-1, with D hard to call. CDR3 length: 13 residues. Deletions cut 2 bases from V and 4 bases from J, with 8 bases between. Germline V CDR1 and CDR2: SGHVS, FQNEAQ. The CDR3 bases are TGTGCCAGCAGCTTAACGGGGATCACTGAAGCTTTCTTT. Encoded protein: CASSLTGITEAFF.

The chain employs TRBV7-3 and TRBJ1-1; 9 bases fit TRBD1. Looked up from germline, CDR1 is SGHTA and CDR2 is FQGTGA. This CDR3 comprises 14 residues. V lost 5 bases and J lost 3; bases outside the gene matches: 4. The DNA of the CDR3 is TGTGCCAGCAGCCGGGACAGGGCCTACACTGAAGCTTTCTTT. It is translated as CASSRDRAYTEAFF.

This clonotype was observed at least ten times. The chain couples TRBV7-9 to TRBJ1-2; D remains ambiguous. Germline V gene sequence: CDR1 SEHNR, CDR2 FQNEAQ (reference sequence). The CDR3 spans 15 residues. V lost 1 base to trimming and J lost 2 bases, with 11 bases between them. As DNA, the CDR3 is TGTGCCAGCAGCTTAGGGACCTACGTAAACTATGGCTACACCTTC. Encoded protein: CASSLGTYVNYGYTF.

As to this clonotype: A much larger clone differs by one base, so this may be a read error. The chain couples TRBV7-8 to TRBJ1-2; 12 bases line up with TRBD1. The CDR3 consists of 15 residues. The germline gives CDR1 SGHVS, CDR2 FQNEAQ. CDR3 sequence reads: CASSPRDRGLIGHTF. Written as DNA, the CDR3 is TGTGCCAGCAGCCCCCGGGACAGGGGGCTAATTGGCCACACCTTC.

This clonotype was recorded a few times. This sequence joins TRBV7-2 and TRBJ2-3, with TRBD1 matching over 10 bases. Germline V gene lookup returns CDR1 SGHTA and CDR2 FQGNSA. The CDR3 spans 16 residues. The J segment lost 2 bases and the V segment lost 4 bases, leaving 6 bases of the junction unmatched. CDR3 region: CASSWGTGALTDTQYF. CDR3 in DNA: TGTGCCAGCAGCTGGGGGACAGGGGCCCTCACAGATACGCAGTATTTT. The entire variable domain, with the rest obtained from reference TRBV7-2 and TRBJ2-3, is as follows: GAGVSQSPSNKVTEKGKDVELRCDPISGHTALYWYRQSLGQGLEFLIYFQGNSAPDKSGLPSDRFSAERTGGSVSTLTIQRTQQEDSAVYLCASSWGTGALTDTQYFGPGTRLTVL.

The rearrangement joins TRBV20-1 to TRBJ2-2, with D hard to call. The CDR3 is 12 amino acids. Germline loops: CDR1 DFQATT, CDR2 SNEGSKA (reference sequence). V gave up 2 bases and J gave up 7 bases, with 8 bases separating them. The CDR3 here is CSARSGRGELFF. The CDR3 coding sequence is TGCAGTGCTAGAAGTGGGCGCGGGGAGCTGTTTTTT.

This clonotype was recorded many times. The V call is TRBV4-3, the J call TRBJ1-1, with 7 bases fitting TRBD1. J lost 0 bases, V lost 3 bases, and 7 bases had no gene match. The CDR3 consists of 16 residues. The V gene's germline CDR1 is LGHNA and CDR2 YSLEER. The CDR3 sequence is CASSQEHRGVNTEAFF. The CDR3 DNA reads TGCGCCAGCAGCCAGGAACACAGGGGAGTGAACACTGAAGCTTTCTTT.

This clonotype occurred many times. The rearrangement uses TRBV7-2 and TRBJ2-3; D is uncertain. Per germline, CDR1 SGHTA and CDR2 FQGNSA. CDR3 length: 14 amino acids. Trimming pared 5 bases from V and 2 bases from J, leaving 11 bases between. CDR3: CASSISVLTDTQYF. As DNA, the CDR3 is TGTGCCAGCAGCATTAGTGTCCTCACAGATACGCAGTATTTT.

This chain uses TRBV29-1 with TRBJ1-2; D remains ambiguous. V lost 3 bases and J lost 4, with 15 bases in between. The CDR3 runs to 14 residues. CDR1 and CDR2 (germline): SQVTM, ANQGSEA. CDR3: CSVDGGPFGYGYTF. The DNA of the CDR3 is TGCAGCGTTGATGGAGGACCATTCGGCTATGGCTACACCTTC.

This clonotype has only one observation. This chain links TRBV29-1 with TRBJ1-1, with D maybe TRBD1 (5 bases). This CDR3 has 16 residues. Trimming stripped 6 bases from V and 1 base from J, with 21 bases between. Germline V gene data show CDR1 as SQVTM and CDR2 as ANQGSEA. The CDR3 nucleotides read TGCAGCGTGGAAAGGAGAGAGGGGTTATGGAACACTGAAGCTTTCTTT. Encoded protein: CSVERREGLWNTEAFF.

Ten or more counts support this clonotype. The V call is TRBV7-9, the J call TRBJ1-4; the match to TRBD1 covers 7 bases. The CDR3 totals 15 residues. The V gene end was trimmed by 5 bases and the J gene end by 0 bases; junction bases not matched to a gene: 3. Germline V gene data show CDR1 as SEHNR and CDR2 as FQNEAQ (reference sequence). CDR3 loop: CASSPGQATNEKLFF. The CDR3, as DNA: TGTGCCAGCAGCCCCGGACAGGCAACTAATGAAAAACTGTTTTTT. The variable domain in full, completed from reference TRBV7-9 and TRBJ1-4, reads DTGVSQNPRHKITKRGQNVTFRCDPISEHNRLYWYRQTLGQGPEFLTYFQNEAQLEKSRLLSDRFSAERPKGSFSTLEIQRTEQGDSAMYLCASSPGQATNEKLFFGSGTQLSVL.

This rearrangement joins TRBV10-3 to TRBJ2-3; possibly TRBD2 for D (7 bases). V lost 3 bases, J lost 2 bases, and 15 bases lay in between. The germline gives CDR1 ENHRY, CDR2 SYGVKD. The CDR3 is 16 residues long. The CDR3 loop reads CAISEGAGAATDTQYF. The DNA for the CDR3 is TGTGCCATCAGTGAAGGGGCGGGGGCGGCCACAGATACGCAGTATTTT.

This clonotype occurred many times. This sequence joins TRBV7-2 and TRBJ2-6; D unclear. The germline CDR1 and CDR2 sequences are SGHTA and FQGNSA. The CDR3 totals 17 residues. V was trimmed by 5 bases and J by 1 base, leaving 15 bases between them. The CDR3 protein is CASSPFFMGSGANVLTF. The CDR3 coding sequence is TGTGCCAGCAGCCCGTTCTTCATGGGATCTGGGGCCAACGTCCTGACTTTC.

This clonotype has only a few counts. The V gene is TRBV5-1, the J gene TRBJ2-2; a weak D match, TRBD1 (5 bases). The CDR3 loop spans 13 amino acids. The germline V gene encodes CDR1 SGHRS and CDR2 YFSETQ. CDR3 protein: CAARGQNTGELFF. The CDR3 DNA is TGCGCAGCGAGAGGACAGAACACCGGGGAGCTGTTTTTT. The variable domain in full, with the rest retrieved from reference TRBV5-1 and TRBJ2-2, is KAGVTQTPRYLIKTRGQQVTLSCSPISGHRSVSWYQQTPGQGLQFLFEYFSETQRNKGNFPGRFSGRQFSNSRSEMNVSTLELGDSALYLCAARGQNTGELFFGEGSRLTVL.

This clonotype has ten or more counts. The V gene is TRBV7-2, the J gene TRBJ1-1; D unresolved. Between the trimmed V and J ends, which lost 8 bases and 3 bases, there was a span of 13 bases. The length of the CDR3 is 13 residues. CDR1 and CDR2 (germline): SGHTA, FQGNSA. The CDR3 DNA sequence: TGTGCCAGCCAAGGTCAGGACTACACTGAAGCTTTCTTT. Translation gives CASQGQDYTEAFF.

The chain has TRBV6-2 or TRBV6-3 and TRBJ1-6; D not certain. The CDR3 length is 13 residues. The germline V gene has CDR1 MNHEY and CDR2 SVGEGT. V lost 8 bases, J lost 7 bases, and 12 bases lay in between. The CDR3 here is CASVETRNSPLHF. The CDR3 DNA reads as TGTGCCAGCGTTGAAACGAGGAATTCACCCCTCCACTTT.

Points on this clonotype: The junction shows a germline mismatch at one end, possibly a read error. The V gene is TRBV3-1, the J gene TRBJ2-1; D is uncertain. The CDR3 has 11 amino acids. The V gene's germline CDR1 is LGHDT and CDR2 YNNKEL (reference sequence). The CDR3 protein is CAGSRVNEQFF. CDR3 coding DNA: TGTGCCGGCAGCCGTGTTAATGAGCAGTTCTTC.

The table lists this clonotype with a few counts. This chain links TRBV7-6 with TRBJ1-3; the D gene is possibly TRBD1 (5 bases). This CDR3 has 17 amino acids. Trimming stripped 1 base from V and 0 bases from J, with 13 bases between. Germline CDR1 is SGHVS and CDR2 is FNYEAQ. Here the CDR3 DNA reads TGTGCCAGCAGCTTAGAACAGGCGGGGCCCTCTGGAAACACCATATATTTT. It is translated as CASSLEQAGPSGNTIYF.

The chain links TRBV6-9 to TRBJ1-2; D is possibly TRBD1 (6 bases). CDR1 is MNHGY, CDR2 SVAAGI, per germline. The CDR3 has 19 amino acids. With 7 bases removed from V and 3 bases from J, the gap between germline ends came to 30 bases. The CDR3 loop is CASNPRNIQGGGQDYGYTF. The CDR3 DNA reads TGTGCCAGCAATCCCCGAAATATCCAAGGCGGGGGCCAGGACTATGGCTACACCTTC.

J is TRBJ1-3 and V is TRBV20-1; D uncertain. Deletions cut 6 bases from V and 0 bases from J, with 18 bases between. Germline CDR1 and CDR2: DFQATT and SNEGSKA (reference sequence). This CDR3 spans 16 amino acids. Written as DNA, the CDR3 is TGCAGTGCGATCCGAAGCGGAGTTCTCTCTGGAAACACCATATATTTT. It is translated as CSAIRSGVLSGNTIYF.

The chain uses TRBV19 and TRBJ2-4; 10 bases line up with TRBD1. The V gene's germline CDR1 is LNHDA and CDR2 SQIVND (reference sequence). The CDR3 extends over 16 amino acids. J was trimmed by 2 bases and V by 10 bases; bases with no gene match: 11. The CDR3 DNA sequence: TGTGCCACTTCCCTTCCGGGACAGGGGACCAAAAACATTCAGTACTTC. It codes for CATSLPGQGTKNIQYF.

This clonotype was seen a handful of times. This chain connects TRBV19 to TRBJ1-5, with TRBD1 matching 9 bases. The CDR3 runs to 20 residues. The trim removed 2 bases at V and 0 bases at J, leaving 14 bases unmatched. The germline V gene encodes CDR1 LNHDA and CDR2 SQIVND (reference sequence). CDR3 residues: CASSILGQGKRLGSNQPQHF. DNA of the CDR3: TGTGCCAGTAGTATATTGGGACAGGGAAAAAGGTTGGGTAGCAATCAGCCCCAGCATTTT. Based on the CDR3 plus reference TRBV19 and TRBJ1-5, the full variable domain is DGGITQSPKYLFRKEGQNVTLSCEQNLNHDAMYWYRQDPGQGLRLIYYSQIVNDFQKGDIAEGYSVSREKKESFPLTVTSAQKNPTAFYLCASSILGQGKRLGSNQPQHFGDGTRLSIL.

As to this clonotype: This may arise from a read error, as a much more abundant clone is one base away. J is TRBJ1-3 and V is TRBV29-1; 7 nucleotides agree with TRBD1. This CDR3 spans 14 amino acids. J gave up 4 bases and V 6 bases, and 9 bases lay outside the gene matches. Germline values: CDR1 SQVTM, CDR2 ANQGSEA. CDR3 region: CSVGRGTVGNTIYF. In DNA, the CDR3 is TGCAGCGTCGGGAGAGGGACAGTAGGAAACACCATATATTTT. The whole variable domain, remainder taken from reference TRBV29-1 and TRBJ1-3, is SAVISQKPSRDICQRGTSLTIQCQVDSQVTMMFWYRQQPGQSLTLIATANQGSEATYESGFVIDKFPISRPNLTFSTLTVSNMSPEDSSIYLCSVGRGTVGNTIYFGEGSWLTVV.

This clonotype was counted ten times or more. V usage is TRBV7-8 and J usage is TRBJ1-1; maybe TRBD1 (6 bases). This CDR3 has 13 amino acids. Germline values: CDR1 SGHVS, CDR2 FQNEAQ. V dropped 8 bases and J dropped 6 bases, with 16 bases sitting between them. For the CDR3, the DNA is TGTGCCAGCGGAGATAGAGAGGGGGCTGAAGCTTTCTTT. It specifies CASGDREGAEAFF.

This chain connects TRBV9 to TRBJ2-1, with a weak D call TRBD2 (5 bases). The CDR3 has 15 amino acids. From germline, CDR1 is SGDLS and CDR2 YYNGEE. V was cut by 3 bases and J by 8 bases, with 18 bases left in between. The chain's CDR3 is CASSARTAPRDEQFF. In nucleotides, the CDR3 is TGTGCCAGCAGCGCCCGAACCGCCCCGAGGGATGAGCAGTTCTTC.